This T cell receptor beta chain was identified during a study of blood T cell repertoires in COVID-19. This clone was counted only a few times. Authors' methods: How many nucleated cells were present was estimated from reference gene primer amplification. Here immunoSEQ multiplex PCR was the method, and the copy in TCRdb shows in-frame clones only, minus some. The V and J calls and clone size were taken over from that table, and D and trimming were inferred from the DNA. The sample records around 190,000 clones, roughly 86% being singletons. The V segment lost 8 bases and the J segment 4 bases; nucleotides outside the gene matches: 3. This CDR3 is built from 12 residues. Germline CDR1 is SNHLY and CDR2 is FYNNEI.

The sequence was obtained from a man aged 18 to 30 with acute COVID-19. Source material: PBMCs or T cells enriched from blood (not recorded which). The chain combines TRBV2 with TRBJ1-2, with TRBD1 matching over 8 bases. The CDR3 spells CASRQGSYGYTF. In DNA form, the CDR3 reads TGTGCCAGCCGACAGGGGTCCTATGGCTACACCTTC.